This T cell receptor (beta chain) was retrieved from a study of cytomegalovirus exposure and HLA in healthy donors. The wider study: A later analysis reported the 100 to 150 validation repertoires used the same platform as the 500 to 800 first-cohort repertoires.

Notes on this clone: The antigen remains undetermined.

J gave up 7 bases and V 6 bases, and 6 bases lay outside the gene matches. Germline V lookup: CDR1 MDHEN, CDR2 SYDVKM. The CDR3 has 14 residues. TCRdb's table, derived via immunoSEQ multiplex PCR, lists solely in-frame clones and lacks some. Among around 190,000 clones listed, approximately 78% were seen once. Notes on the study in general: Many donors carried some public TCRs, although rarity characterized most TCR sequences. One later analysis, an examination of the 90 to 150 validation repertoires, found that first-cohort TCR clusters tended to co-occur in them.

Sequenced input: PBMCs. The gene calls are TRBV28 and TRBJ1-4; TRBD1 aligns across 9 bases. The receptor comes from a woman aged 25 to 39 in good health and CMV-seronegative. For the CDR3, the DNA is TGTGCCAGCAGACCGGGACAGGGAGGTGAAAAACTGTTTTTT. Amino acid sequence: CASRPGQGGEKLFF. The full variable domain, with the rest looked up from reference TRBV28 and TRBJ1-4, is DVKVTQSSRYLVKRTGEKVFLECVQDMDHENMFWYRQDPGLGLRLIYFSYDVKMKEKGDIPEGYSVSREKKERFSLILESASTNQTSMYLCASRPGQGGEKLFFGSGTQLSVL.